A single sample gave rise to the 25 T cell receptor beta chains below, sequenced in a study of glioma-infiltrating T cells after dendritic cell vaccination. Generated by immunoSEQ multiplex PCR, the TCRdb table keeps only in-frame clones and is missing some. The sample holds tens of thousands of clones, approximately 81% seen once. The time point is: after dendritic cell vaccination, including at tumor progression/relapse. Sequenced material: blood, taken after dendritic cell vaccination. The origin of the receptors is a human donor with glioblastoma.

The chain couples TRBV30 to TRBJ1-4; 7 positions match TRBD1. CDR3 length equals 13 residues. V lost 5 bases and J lost 3; bases outside the gene matches: 3. Germline CDR1 GTSNPN, CDR2 SVGIG (reference sequence). CDR3 loop: CAWATGPNEKLFF. The CDR3 nucleotides are TGTGCCTGGGCGACAGGGCCTAATGAAAAACTGTTTTTT.

This clone was seen once. The chain recombines TRBV2 with TRBJ2-5; TRBD2 matches 8 bases. The junction had 7 bases not matched to a gene; V was cut back by 8 bases and J by 2 bases. The germline CDR1 and CDR2 sequences are SNHLY and FYNNEI. The CDR3 loop spans 14 amino acids. The chain's CDR3 is CASREGRGQETQYF. CDR3 nucleotide sequence: TGTGCCAGCCGGGAGGGCCGTGGTCAAGAGACCCAGTACTTC. Full variable domain (remainder filled in from reference TRBV2 and TRBJ2-5): EPEVTQTPSHQVTQMGQEVILRCVPISNHLYFYWYRQILGQKVEFLVSFYNNEISEKSEIFDDQFSVERPDGSNFTLKIRSTKLEDSAMYFCASREGRGQETQYFGPGTRLLVL.

CDR3: CASSQAVLVAGPSNEQFF. The CDR3, as DNA: TGTGCCAGCAGCCAAGCGGTTCTGGTGGCAGGGCCCTCCAATGAGCAGTTCTTC. The rearrangement links TRBV14 to TRBJ2-1; D may be TRBD1 (5 bases). The V end was cut by 1 base, the J end by 6 bases, with 22 bases between. CDR3 length: 18 residues. Germline V CDR1 and CDR2: SGHDN, FVKESK.

This clone was seen a single time. The chain recombines TRBV10-3 with TRBJ2-5; 10 bases align to TRBD1. The CDR3 is 17 amino acids. With 2 bases clipped from V and 5 bases from J, the junction kept 11 bases outside the gene matches. In germline, CDR1 is ENHRY, CDR2 SYGVKD. DNA for the CDR3: TGTGCCATCAGTGAGGGGACAGGGGTAAGGTTTGTGGAGACCCAGTACTTC. This translates into CAISEGTGVRFVETQYF.

The chain uses TRBV27 and TRBJ1-1; D is undetermined. This CDR3 spans 16 amino acids. Trimming pared 6 bases from V and 5 bases from J, leaving 22 bases between. The germline gives CDR1 MNHEY, CDR2 SMNVEV (reference sequence). The CDR3 protein is CASSDKHPAGGTEAFF. The CDR3 coding sequence is TGTGCCAGCAGCGATAAACACCCGGCGGGAGGGACTGAAGCTTTCTTT.

This clone was counted many times. The chain has TRBV7-9 and TRBJ2-7; D may be TRBD1 (6 bases). Germline CDR1 and CDR2: SEHNR and FQNEAQ (reference sequence). The CDR3 spans 14 residues. Trimming pared 1 base from V and 4 bases from J, leaving 11 bases between. CDR3 sequence reads: CASSLVQGAYEQYF. CDR3 DNA: TGTGCCAGCAGCTTAGTACAGGGTGCGTACGAGCAGTACTTC.

The J gene is TRBJ1-2, the V gene TRBV28, with 7 bases matching TRBD1. Germline-derived CDR1 and CDR2 are MDHEN and SYDVKM. The CDR3 is 12 residues long. The junction had 7 bases not matched to a gene; V was cut back by 7 bases and J by 8 bases. The CDR3 is CASTDRVDGYTF. CDR3 in DNA: TGTGCCAGCACTGACAGGGTCGACGGCTACACCTTC.

This sequence joins TRBV29-1 and TRBJ2-1; 8 bases are a match to TRBD2. Germline CDR1 reads SQVTM; CDR2 reads ANQGSEA. Losses at the gene ends were 4 bases for V and 5 bases for J; bases not matched to a gene: 10. The CDR3 spans 15 residues. CDR3 bases: TGCAGCGTTGCCACCGGGACTAGACCTGACAATGAGCAGTTCTTC. Translating it yields CSVATGTRPDNEQFF.

The chain is built from TRBV19 and TRBJ2-7, with 8 bases identical to TRBD1. Germline CDR1 LNHDA, CDR2 SQIVND (reference sequence). Trimming cost V 1 base and J 3 bases; bases outside gene matches: 5. The CDR3 has 15 amino acids. CDR3 bases: TGTGCCAGTAGTATAGGCCGGACAGGGAACTACGAGCAGTACTTC. Translated, it gives CASSIGRTGNYEQYF.

This rearrangement joins TRBV28 to TRBJ2-2; perhaps TRBD1 as D (6 bases). Germline V lookup: CDR1 MDHEN, CDR2 SYDVKM. Trimming removed 11 bases at V and 6 bases at J, with 16 bases between. CDR3 length equals 13 residues. CDR3 residues: CAAKQGSAGELFF. CDR3 DNA: TGTGCCGCAAAACAGGGTTCGGCCGGGGAGCTGTTTTTT.

CDR3 bases: TGTGCCAGCAGCTTTCCCGGACTAGCGGGAGCTCGCAAGCAGTACTTC. Its protein product is CASSFPGLAGARKQYF. V is TRBV5-4 and J is TRBJ2-7, with 13 bases aligning to TRBD2. Germline V gene data show CDR1 as SGHNT and CDR2 as YYREEE (reference sequence). Trimming removed 2 bases from V and 8 bases from J; junction bases left unmatched: 10. The CDR3 totals 16 residues.

The J gene is TRBJ2-3, the V gene TRBV7-9; 9 bases agree with TRBD1. This CDR3 region has 15 residues. Losses at the gene ends were 4 bases for V and 5 bases for J; bases not matched to a gene: 7. From germline, CDR1 is SEHNR and CDR2 FQNEAQ (reference sequence). CDR3 region: CASSSGQGWVDTQYF. CDR3 bases: TGTGCCAGCAGCTCCGGACAGGGGTGGGTAGATACGCAGTATTTT.

The rearrangement joins TRBV18 to TRBJ1-5, with TRBD1 matching over 9 bases. This CDR3 comprises 16 residues. V lost 1 base, J lost 8 bases, and 9 bases stayed unmatched. CDR1 and CDR2 from the germline V gene are KGHSH and LQKENI. CDR3 loop: CASSPLGTGSPEPQHF. The CDR3 DNA follows: TGTGCCAGCTCACCACTAGGGACAGGGTCCCCAGAGCCCCAGCATTTT.

The chain combines TRBV28 with TRBJ2-1, with D perhaps matching TRBD1 (6 bases). Per germline, CDR1 MDHEN and CDR2 SYDVKM. The CDR3 extends over 16 amino acids. The V gene lost 4 bases and the J gene lost 0 bases, with 13 bases spanning the gap. The DNA of the CDR3 is TGTGCCAGCAGTTCTATTGACAGGTACTCCTACAATGAGCAGTTCTTC. It specifies CASSSIDRYSYNEQFF.

The rearrangement links TRBV19 to TRBJ2-3, with D possibly being TRBD2 (5 bases). Germline V gene data show CDR1 as LNHDA and CDR2 as SQIVND (reference sequence). The CDR3 has 14 residues. The V and J ends lost 4 bases and 4 bases respectively, with 12 bases between them. The DNA of the CDR3 is TGTGCCAGTAGTAAGAGCGGAGCCCCAGATACGCAGTATTTT. Its translation is CASSKSGAPDTQYF.

The CDR3 region has the DNA TGTGCCAGCAGCTTAGTACTAGCGGGAGCGAGGAATGAGCAGTTCTTC. It yields the protein CASSLVLAGARNEQFF. The genes are TRBV11-3 and TRBJ2-1, with TRBD2 matching over 11 bases. V shed 1 base, J shed 7 bases, and the junction held 6 bases outside the gene matches. CDR3 length equals 16 residues. Germline loops: CDR1 SGHNT, CDR2 YENEEA.

The J gene is TRBJ2-2, the V gene TRBV6-4, with 10 bases fitting TRBD2. Germline CDR1 MRHNA, CDR2 SNTAGT. J gave up 3 bases and V 7 bases, and 5 bases lay outside the gene matches. This CDR3 has 15 residues. The CDR3 coding sequence is TGTGCCAGCACCCTAGCGGGAGCCGACACCGGGGAGCTGTTTTTT. Translating gives CASTLAGADTGELFF.

The rearrangement joins TRBV19 to TRBJ2-2, with 8 bases fitting TRBD2. CDR3 length: 16 residues. Germline CDR1 reads LNHDA; CDR2 reads SQIVND (reference sequence). V lost 1 base to trimming and J lost 7 bases; unmatched junction nucleotides: 8. The CDR3 nucleotides read TGTGCCAGTAGTATAGCGGGAAGCGGGAGTTACGGGGAGCTGTTTTTT. It is translated as CASSIAGSGSYGELFF.

The J gene is TRBJ1-1, the V gene TRBV5-4; weak D call: TRBD1 (5 bases). CDR1 and CDR2 (germline): SGHNT, YYREEE (reference sequence). V gave up 3 bases and J gave up 0 bases, with 15 bases separating them. CDR3 size: 16 residues. The CDR3 spells CASSSPRGGLNTEAFF. CDR3 coding DNA: TGTGCCAGCAGCTCCCCCCGGGGGGGACTGAACACTGAAGCTTTCTTT. Combining the CDR3 with reference TRBV5-4 and TRBJ1-1 gives the whole variable domain ETGVTQSPTHLIKTRGQQVTLRCSSQSGHNTVSWYQQALGQGPQFIFQYYREEENGRGNFPPRFSGLQFPNYSSELNVNALELDDSALYLCASSSPRGGLNTEAFFGQGTRLTVV.

The chain combines TRBV5-1 with TRBJ2-3; 7 bases match TRBD2. The CDR3 length is 17 residues. V was clipped by 4 bases and J by 5 bases; unmatched bases: 16. Germline-derived CDR1 and CDR2 are SGHRS and YFSETQ. This CDR3 is CASSQELGREYRDTQYF. In nucleotides, the CDR3 is TGCGCCAGCAGCCAAGAGTTGGGGCGGGAGTATAGAGATACGCAGTATTTT. Looking up the rest from reference TRBV5-1 and TRBJ2-3 gives the full variable domain: KAGVTQTPRYLIKTRGQQVTLSCSPISGHRSVSWYQQTPGQGLQFLFEYFSETQRNKGNFPGRFSGRQFSNSRSEMNVSTLELGDSALYLCASSQELGREYRDTQYFGPGTRLTVL.

CDR3 bases: TGTGCCAGCAGTGCATCCCCTGCGTCCCAGCATTTT. It yields the protein CASSASPASQHF. This chain joins TRBV2 and TRBJ1-5; D gene unclear. This CDR3 spans 12 amino acids. V was trimmed by 4 bases and J by 11 bases, leaving 12 bases between them. Germline V gene sequence: CDR1 SNHLY, CDR2 FYNNEI.

The chain carries TRBV30 and TRBJ1-4, with TRBD1 matching over 9 bases. This CDR3 has 15 residues. Germline CDR1 reads GTSNPN; CDR2 reads SVGIG (reference sequence). The V segment lost 5 bases and the J segment 7 bases; nucleotides outside the gene matches: 11. CDR3 DNA: TGTGCCTGGGCCCCCCCGACAGGGGGGGTTGAAAAACTGTTTTTT. It codes for CAWAPPTGGVEKLFF. Complete variable domain (other parts from reference TRBV30 and TRBJ1-4): SQTIHQWPATLVQPVGSPLSLECTVEGTSNPNLYWYRQAAGRGLQLLFYSVGIGQISSEVPQNLSASRPQDRQFILSSKKLLLSDSGFYLCAWAPPTGGVEKLFFGSGTQLSVL.

The J gene is TRBJ1-2, the V gene TRBV5-6; 8 nucleotides line up with TRBD1. Germline loops: CDR1 SGHDT, CDR2 YYEEEE. V lost 0 bases, J lost 12 bases, and 7 bases stayed unmatched. This CDR3 comprises 13 residues. The CDR3 is CASSLAGGQGHTF. The CDR3 DNA reads TGTGCCAGCAGCTTGGCCGGAGGACAGGGTCACACCTTC.

This chain joins TRBV28 and TRBJ1-2, with D tentatively TRBD1 (6 bases). V was shortened by 6 bases and J by 6 bases, with 14 bases between the two germline ends. The V gene's germline CDR1 is MDHEN and CDR2 SYDVKM. The CDR3 length is 13 residues. CDR3 bases: TGTGCCAGCAGAGGGACAAGCTACCATGGCTACACCTTC. It translates to CASRGTSYHGYTF.

Only one count was recorded for this clone. The V gene is TRBV27, the J gene TRBJ2-7; 9 bases line up with TRBD2. This CDR3 contains 15 residues. Per the germline V gene, CDR1 is MNHEY and CDR2 is SMNVEV (reference sequence). J gave up 5 bases and V 6 bases, and 11 bases lay outside the gene matches. The CDR3: CASRSLAGALNEQYF. CDR3 nucleotide sequence: TGTGCCAGCAGATCCTTAGCGGGAGCTCTAAACGAGCAGTACTTC.